Shown below are 30 T cell receptor beta chains from a single sample sequenced in a study of T-cell memory formation after mild COVID-19 (dated by TCRdb to the early 2020s). The library was made by 5' RACE. The sequencer listed for this sample is Illumina NovaSeq 6000. TCRdb passed the public sequencing reads through fastp at Q25 and MiXCR, retaining productive beta sequences. Every CDR3 protein is listed once, alongside the most common genes and DNA of its rows. For this sample there are 300,000 to 400,000 distinct CDR3 sequences; 20% to 25% appear just once. The biggest ten clones account for around 13% of the sample. The sample was PBMCs or a T cell subset sorted from them (not recorded which). These receptors originate from an adult woman who had mild COVID-19 (a few samples of this study predate the infection). The sample titles of this study are shuffled in the database, so cell type and time point are left out; the donor was told from shared clones.

This rearrangement joins TRBV27 to TRBJ2-1; 12 nucleotides line up with TRBD2. Germline V gene lookup returns CDR1 MNHEY and CDR2 SMNVEV (reference sequence). V trimming: 7 bases; J trimming: 4 bases; junction bases outside the gene matches: 11. The CDR3 loop spans 17 amino acids. The DNA of the CDR3 is TGTGCCAGCATTGGCCTAGCGGGAGGGCCGAGTTACAATGAGCAGTTCTTC. Its translation is CASIGLAGGPSYNEQFF.

The chain uses TRBV7-2 and TRBJ2-2; perhaps TRBD2 as D (5 bases). Per the germline V gene, CDR1 is SGHTA and CDR2 is FQGNSA. CDR3 length equals 16 residues. V lost 1 base, J lost 4 bases, and 13 bases lay in between. For the CDR3, the DNA is TGTGCCAGCAGCTTAGACGGTGGCGGGTTCACCGGGGAGCTGTTTTTT. Its translation: CASSLDGGGFTGELFF.

V and J are TRBV11-1 and TRBJ2-1; the match to TRBD2 covers 8 bases. With 5 bases clipped from V and 3 bases from J, the junction kept 12 bases outside the gene matches. CDR1 is SGHAT, CDR2 FQDESV, per germline (reference sequence). The CDR3 length is 17 residues. This chain's CDR3 is CASSARGTSGFYNEQFF. The CDR3 DNA reads as TGTGCCAGCAGCGCCCGTGGCACTAGCGGATTCTACAATGAGCAGTTCTTC.

This clonotype was observed a handful of times. This rearrangement joins TRBV7-2 to TRBJ2-3, with 8 nucleotides matching TRBD2. Germline assignment: CDR1 SGHTA and CDR2 FQGNSA. Trimming removed 4 bases from V and 2 bases from J; junction bases left unmatched: 14. The CDR3 has 18 residues. The CDR3 sequence is CASSSIFDWRGATDTQYF. CDR3 sequence (DNA): TGTGCCAGCAGCTCCATATTCGACTGGCGGGGGGCCACAGATACGCAGTATTTT.

The rearrangement uses TRBV6-2 or TRBV6-3 and TRBJ1-1; D possibly corresponds to TRBD1 (6 bases). Germline values: CDR1 MNHEY, CDR2 SVGEGT. V lost 2 bases and J lost 4, with 8 bases in between. This CDR3 has 13 amino acids. This chain's CDR3 is CASSYGTLTEAFF. The CDR3 bases are TGTGCCAGCAGTTACGGGACACTCACTGAAGCTTTCTTT.

This clonotype came up many times. The rearrangement joins TRBV5-1 to TRBJ2-3, with TRBD1 identical over 9 bases. The V segment lost 3 bases and the J segment 2 bases; nucleotides outside the gene matches: 4. The CDR3 covers 15 residues. CDR1 and CDR2 (germline): SGHRS, YFSETQ. The CDR3, as DNA: TGCGCCAGCAGCTCTGGACAGGGGCACACAGATACGCAGTATTTT. Translation gives CASSSGQGHTDTQYF.

This clonotype has a handful of counts. One end of the junction varies from germline; a read error may be responsible. The chain uses TRBV7-2 and TRBJ2-3; D call uncertain. CDR1 and CDR2 from the germline V gene are SGHTA and FQGNSA. The CDR3 extends over 14 amino acids. CDR3 DNA: TGTGCCAGCAGCTTAGAACCCAGCACAGATACGCATTATTTT. Its protein product is CASSLEPSTDTHYF.

The chain couples TRBV15 to TRBJ2-7; tentatively, D is TRBD1 or TRBD2 (5 bases each). Germline V gene lookup returns CDR1 LNHNV and CDR2 YYDKDF (reference sequence). The ends were cut back, 3 bases at V and 5 bases at J, with 17 bases in the middle. CDR3 length: 15 residues. CDR3 bases: TGTGCCACCAGCAGTGTGAGGGGCGTGGGGGACGAGCAGTACTTC. The encoded protein is CATSSVRGVGDEQYF. Using reference TRBV15 and TRBJ2-7 for the parts outside the CDR3, the full variable domain is DAMVIQNPRYQVTQFGKPVTLSCSQTLNHNVMYWYQQKSSQAPKLLFHYYDKDFNNEADTPDNFQSRRPNTSFCFLDIRSPGLGDTAMYLCATSSVRGVGDEQYFGPGTRLTVT.

The chain recombines TRBV19 with TRBJ2-3, with D perhaps matching TRBD2 (5 bases). The CDR3 totals 13 residues. V was pared by 6 bases and J by 0 bases, with 7 bases between. Germline lookup yields CDR1 LNHDA and CDR2 SQIVND (reference sequence). CDR3 sequence reads: CASRGESTDTQYF. The DNA for the CDR3 is TGTGCCAGTAGGGGAGAAAGCACAGATACGCAGTATTTT.

There are a few counts of this clonotype. The CDR3 bases are TGTGCCAGTAGGATGGACGAGACAGGGGCAACCTACGAGCAGTACTTC. It specifies CASRMDETGATYEQYF. The chain has TRBV19 and TRBJ2-7; 8 positions agree with TRBD1. CDR1 is LNHDA, CDR2 SQIVND, per germline (reference sequence). The CDR3 totals 16 residues. The trim removed 6 bases at V and 2 bases at J, leaving 12 bases unmatched.

The chain recombines TRBV7-9 with TRBJ1-1; perhaps TRBD1 as D (5 bases). Trimming removed 5 bases at V and 3 bases at J, with 10 bases between. Germline V gene data show CDR1 as SEHNR and CDR2 as FQNEAQ (reference sequence). CDR3 length: 13 residues. The CDR3 sequence: CASSPIGDTEAFF. Written as DNA, the CDR3 is TGTGCCAGCAGCCCCATAGGGGACACTGAAGCTTTCTTT.

The rearrangement joins TRBV3-1 to TRBJ2-1; D is unclear. In germline, CDR1 is LGHDT, CDR2 YNNKEL (reference sequence). Trimming pared 5 bases from V and 12 bases from J, leaving 14 bases between. The CDR3 sequence is 12 residues long. CDR3 nucleotides: TGTGCCAGCAGCTTTATTCCCGGGCCGCAGTTCTTC. It yields the protein CASSFIPGPQFF.

V is TRBV9 and J is TRBJ2-1; perhaps TRBD1 as D (6 bases). V was trimmed by 4 bases and J by 6 bases, leaving 14 bases between them. The CDR3 spans 14 residues. The germline CDR1 and CDR2 sequences are SGDLS and YYNGEE. CDR3 sequence: CASSTPGASNEQFF. Here the CDR3 DNA reads TGTGCCAGCAGCACCCCAGGGGCAAGCAATGAGCAGTTCTTC.

This clonotype was seen more than once but under ten times. This chain links TRBV20-1 with TRBJ2-5; weak D call: TRBD1 (5 bases). Between the trimmed V and J ends, which lost 1 base and 5 bases, there was a span of 17 bases. Germline V gives CDR1 DFQATT, CDR2 SNEGSKA (reference sequence). The CDR3 covers 15 residues. The CDR3 DNA follows: TGCAGTGCTAGAGTTGGAACAGGCGCTACGGAGACCCAGTACTTC. This sequence encodes CSARVGTGATETQYF.

This clonotype showed up just a few times. J is TRBJ2-7 and V is TRBV20-1; TRBD2 agrees at 9 bases. The J segment lost 4 bases and the V segment lost 6 bases, leaving 7 bases of the junction unmatched. Germline V CDR1 and CDR2: DFQATT, SNEGSKA (reference sequence). CDR3 length: 13 residues. Here the CDR3 reads CSAEGAGGYEQYF. CDR3 in DNA: TGCAGTGCCGAGGGAGCGGGAGGATACGAGCAGTACTTC.

This chain uses TRBV29-1 with TRBJ2-7, with 7 bases lining up with TRBD2. This CDR3 spans 14 amino acids. Germline CDR1 and CDR2: SQVTM and ANQGSEA. Unmatched junction bases numbered 13, after V lost 6 bases and J lost 5 bases. The chain's CDR3 is CSVRAPSGKDEQYF. The CDR3 DNA reads TGCAGCGTCCGGGCCCCCAGCGGGAAGGACGAGCAGTACTTC.

This clonotype showed up just once. The V call is TRBV19, the J call TRBJ1-1; 9 positions agree with TRBD1. CDR3 length: 14 amino acids. The V gene's germline CDR1 is LNHDA and CDR2 SQIVND (reference sequence). The J segment lost 1 base and the V segment lost 3 bases, leaving 0 bases of the junction unmatched. The chain's CDR3 is CASSMDRGNTEAFF. The DNA for the CDR3 is TGTGCCAGTAGTATGGACAGGGGGAACACTGAAGCTTTCTTT.

The chain is built from TRBV11-3 and TRBJ2-1, with 10 bases aligning to TRBD2. Trimming cost V 1 base and J 6 bases; bases outside gene matches: 18. The CDR3 length is 20 residues. Per germline, CDR1 SGHNT and CDR2 YENEEA. The DNA of the CDR3 is TGTGCCAGCAGCTTAGCCCCACCAGCGGGAGGGCCAGGGCCCCCCAATGAGCAGTTCTTC. Its protein product is CASSLAPPAGGPGPPNEQFF.

This clonotype was seen only a few times. V is TRBV24-1 and J is TRBJ2-1; the D is unclear. This CDR3 contains 11 residues. From germline, CDR1 is KGHDR and CDR2 SFDVKD. Trimming pared 7 bases from V and 5 bases from J, leaving 5 bases between. The CDR3 region is CATRGNNEQFF. DNA of the CDR3: TGTGCCACCAGGGGCAACAATGAGCAGTTCTTC.

The rearrangement joins TRBV12-3 or TRBV12-4 to TRBJ2-5; 7 nucleotides line up with TRBD1. The CDR3 consists of 14 residues. V shed 5 bases, J shed 1 base, and the junction held 4 bases outside the gene matches. CDR3 DNA: TGTGCCAGCAGTCGGAGGACAGGCCAAGAGACCCAGTACTTC. As protein: CASSRRTGQETQYF.

This clonotype occurred once. This rearrangement joins TRBV5-1 to TRBJ1-1; no definite D call. The V and J ends lost 0 bases and 0 bases respectively, with 9 bases between them. The CDR3 spans 15 residues. Germline values: CDR1 SGHRS, CDR2 YFSETQ. The CDR3 loop is CASSLGWELNTEAFF. CDR3 bases: TGCGCCAGCAGCTTGGGATGGGAATTGAACACTGAAGCTTTCTTT.

The CDR3 DNA reads as TGCAGTGCTAGAGATAAGAAGACGGGGACCCGGAACACTGAAGCTTTCTTT. Residues: CSARDKKTGTRNTEAFF. The rearrangement joins TRBV20-1 to TRBJ1-1, with D perhaps matching TRBD1 (5 bases). The germline V gene encodes CDR1 DFQATT and CDR2 SNEGSKA (reference sequence). This CDR3 contains 17 residues. The V and J ends lost 0 bases and 1 base respectively, with 18 bases between them.

This clonotype came up a few times. This chain joins TRBV12-3 or TRBV12-4 and TRBJ1-1; no clear D. This CDR3 region has 14 residues. Trimming pared 1 base from V and 2 bases from J, leaving 8 bases between. The DNA of the CDR3 is TGTGCCAGCAGTTTAGTCAGGACTAACACTGAAGCTTTCTTT. It translates to CASSLVRTNTEAFF.

This clonotype was detected only a few times. The chain recombines TRBV30 with TRBJ1-5, with 7 bases fitting TRBD1. Germline loops: CDR1 GTSNPN, CDR2 SVGIG (reference sequence). The length of the CDR3 is 13 residues. The V and J ends lost 1 base and 7 bases, in that order; junction bases with no gene match: 4. Here the CDR3 DNA reads TGTGCCTGGAGTGCCCAAGGGGGCCAGCCCCAGCATTTT. Translated, it gives CAWSAQGGQPQHF.

The chain links TRBV5-1 to TRBJ1-1; the match to TRBD1 covers 10 bases. The CDR3 sequence is 16 residues long. J lost 6 bases, V lost 7 bases, and 15 bases had no gene match. Germline CDR1 is SGHRS and CDR2 is YFSETQ. Here the CDR3 DNA reads TGCGCCAGCTATAACGGACAGGGGGTTTTAACAGCTGAAGCTTTCTTT. It codes for CASYNGQGVLTAEAFF.

The chain uses TRBV7-2 and TRBJ1-2; 8 bases fit TRBD1. The V gene's germline CDR1 is SGHTA and CDR2 FQGNSA. The CDR3 consists of 10 residues. Trimming took 4 bases from V and 14 from J; bases not matched to a gene: 3. The CDR3 spells CASSSDRETF. In DNA form, the CDR3 reads TGTGCCAGCAGCTCGGACAGGGAGACCTTC.

The sample holds a few counts of this clonotype. The chain combines TRBV7-9 with TRBJ2-3; TRBD2 aligns across 9 bases. CDR1 is SEHNR, CDR2 FQNEAQ, per germline (reference sequence). V lost 4 bases to trimming and J lost 0 bases; unmatched junction nucleotides: 20. The CDR3 is 21 amino acids. The CDR3 loop reads CASSSGRLADHRIRSTDTQYF. The CDR3, as DNA: TGTGCCAGCAGCTCGGGGCGACTAGCGGACCACCGGATAAGGAGCACAGATACGCAGTATTTT. Looking up the rest from reference TRBV7-9 and TRBJ2-3 gives the full variable domain: DTGVSQNPRHKITKRGQNVTFRCDPISEHNRLYWYRQTLGQGPEFLTYFQNEAQLEKSRLLSDRFSAERPKGSFSTLEIQRTEQGDSAMYLCASSSGRLADHRIRSTDTQYFGPGTRLTVL.

This rearrangement joins TRBV11-3 to TRBJ2-1; 11 positions match TRBD2. CDR1 is SGHNT, CDR2 YENEEA, per germline. This CDR3 is 16 amino acids long. V gave up 4 bases and J gave up 3 bases; unmatched junction bases: 5. Written as DNA, the CDR3 is TGTGCCAGCAGCTGGACGGGACTAGCGGACTACAATGAGCAGTTCTTC. Protein: CASSWTGLADYNEQFF.

This clonotype was counted many times. V is TRBV6-6 and J is TRBJ1-6; D is undetermined. Germline CDR1 reads MNHNY; CDR2 reads SVGAGI (reference sequence). The CDR3 runs 13 residues. V was clipped by 5 bases and J by 6 bases, with 8 bases between them. In nucleotides, the CDR3 is TGTGCCAGCAGTGACGGGCTTAATTCACCCCTCCACTTT. Protein product: CASSDGLNSPLHF.

The chain uses TRBV5-1 and TRBJ2-1; 7 nucleotides match TRBD2. The CDR3 length is 16 residues. CDR1 is SGHRS, CDR2 YFSETQ, per germline. V lost 0 bases, J lost 3 bases, and 6 bases stayed unmatched. CDR3 in amino acids: CASSLVPGTNYNEQFF. CDR3 DNA sequence: TGCGCCAGCAGCTTGGTCCCGGGGACTAACTACAATGAGCAGTTCTTC.